At least ten counts were recorded for the clone carrying this TCR beta chain. As yet, its antigen is unknown. This specimen belongs to a study of T cells in Graves' hyperthyroidism and ophthalmopathy. Study-wide points: Model-based prediction identified ophthalmopathy a median approximately 6 months prior to its onset.

V shed 6 bases and J 2 bases; nucleotides not matched to a gene: 4. The CDR3 sequence is 14 residues long. There were TCR beta CDR3 regions amplified from RNA transcripts. The TCR CDR3 first-round RT-PCR relied on the HTBI primer set. Via MiXCR, TCRdb re-called the multiplex PCR reads, giving one row per CDR3 protein. Of fewer than 350,000 distinct CDR3 sequences in the sample, around 20% were seen once. The sequence derives from a woman in her fifties or sixties with Graves' hyperthyroidism. Sequenced material: blood. This sequence joins TRBV12-3 or TRBV12-4 and TRBJ1-2; 9 bases agree with TRBD1. CDR3 DNA: TGTGCCAGCAGGCCGGGACAGGGAAACTATGGCTACACCTTC. It translates to CASRPGQGNYGYTF.